This T cell receptor (beta chain) stems from a study of cytomegalovirus exposure and HLA in healthy donors. Study findings and constraints: In a later analysis, V- and J-gene trimming of beta chains associated with a DCLRE1C missense variant, replicated independently.

On this clone itself: As yet, its antigen is unknown.

The CDR3 sequence is 16 residues long. The V end was cut by 4 bases, the J end by 0 bases, with 11 bases between. Germline V gene sequence: CDR1 SGHRS, CDR2 YFSETQ. PCR used 60 Vbeta primers and 13 Jbeta primers. In the source study's methods: A later analysis tallied approximately 87 million unique TCR beta chains, roughly 11 million of them shared. TCRdb's table, derived via immunoSEQ multiplex PCR, lists solely in-frame clones and lacks some. V and J calls plus clone size are reproduced from that table; the DNA served to infer D and trimming. The data hold 60,000 or so clones, with 65% to 85% observed a single time.

The V and J genes are TRBV5-1 and TRBJ1-6; the D gene is possibly TRBD1 (5 bases). The sequenced sample was PBMCs. The sequence derives from a female donor in good health and CMV-seronegative. The CDR3 loop is CASSMDILSYNSPLHF. The CDR3, as DNA: TGCGCCAGCAGCATGGACATCCTCTCCTATAATTCACCCCTCCACTTT.